Below, 5 T cell receptor beta chains from the same sample are listed, as sequenced in a study of shared clonotypes between healthy human individuals (dated by TCRdb to the early 2020s). For the CD8 naive samples, CD45RO-negative cells were positively selected for CCR7, yielding a CD45RA+CCR7+ population from which TemRA cells were excluded. Library prep was done by the immunoSEQ multiplex PCR assay. The clones in this table, taken by TCRdb from immuneACCESS, are in-frame only. Not every clone is retained; where verified, under half of the shortfall comes from an unresolved V gene, and the cause of the rest is unknown. The sample profile shows about 600,000 clones; 95% to 98% of them were found once. Approximately 0.33% of the sample is taken by the ten largest. The sample consisted of naive CD8+ T cells sorted from blood. In the paper's terms, the cell subset or site label means: CD45RA+CCR7+. The receptors derive from a man aged 25-40 years in good health.

V gene TRBV28 combines with J gene TRBJ2-7, with 7 positions matching TRBD2. The J segment lost 2 bases and the V segment lost 5 bases, leaving 9 bases of the junction unmatched. Germline V gives CDR1 MDHEN, CDR2 SYDVKM. The CDR3 runs to 15 residues. The CDR3 protein is CASSLLGGGTYEQYF. CDR3 DNA sequence: TGTGCCAGCAGTCTCCTTGGGGGGGGGACCTACGAGCAGTACTTC. The full variable domain, its missing parts supplied by reference TRBV28 and TRBJ2-7, is DVKVTQSSRYLVKRTGEKVFLECVQDMDHENMFWYRQDPGLGLRLIYFSYDVKMKEKGDIPEGYSVSREKKERFSLILESASTNQTSMYLCASSLLGGGTYEQYFGPGTRLTVT.

V gene TRBV29-1 combines with J gene TRBJ1-2; D is undetermined. The CDR3 has 11 residues. The germline CDR1 and CDR2 sequences are SQVTM and ANQGSEA. V shed 3 bases and J shed 4 bases, with 6 bases lying between them. CDR3 residues: CSVDLGYGYTF. The CDR3 DNA reads TGCAGCGTTGATTTAGGCTATGGCTACACCTTC.

CDR3 sequence (DNA): TGTGCCAGCAGTTACGGCGGAGAGACGCCCCAGCATTTT. Translating gives CASSYGGETPQHF. The chain has TRBV6-6 and TRBJ1-5; D unclear. Germline V gene lookup returns CDR1 MNHNY and CDR2 SVGAGI (reference sequence). The CDR3 has 13 residues. V lost 2 bases and J lost 9, with 11 bases in between.

J is TRBJ2-1 and V is TRBV7-3, with 7 positions matching TRBD2. The CDR3 sequence is 15 residues long. CDR1 is SGHTA, CDR2 FQGTGA, per germline. Germline trimming cut 5 bases from V and 10 bases from J; bases unmatched to any gene: 14. The CDR3 here is CASSHLGLDQGEQFF. CDR3 DNA sequence: TGTGCCAGCAGCCACTTAGGACTAGATCAGGGCGAGCAGTTCTTC.

Here the CDR3 DNA reads TGTGCCAGCGCCCCGGGGGCTAGCGGGAGCGAGCAGTACTTC. Encoded protein: CASAPGASGSEQYF. The rearrangement joins TRBV7-6 to TRBJ2-7; 10 nucleotides agree with TRBD2. Trimming cost V 8 bases and J 6 bases; bases outside gene matches: 10. There are 14 residues in the CDR3. Germline V gene data show CDR1 as SGHVS and CDR2 as FNYEAQ.